The 8 T cell receptor beta chains listed next were all sequenced from one sample in a study of cytotoxic CD8 clonotypes in ibrutinib-treated CLL (dated by TCRdb to 2020 to 2022). Receptors were amplified or captured by the immunoSEQ multiplex PCR assay. TCRdb took this table from immuneACCESS and kept in-frame rearrangements with V and J called. Such tables lack part of the clones; where checked against another copy, unresolved V genes explain under half of the gap, and the rest is unexplained. The sample records fewer than 400,000 clones, 67% of which are singletons. In total, the top ten clones hold roughly 6.7% of the sample. Sample: PBMCs, taken after 36 months of ibrutinib treatment. These TCRs come from a human donor with chronic lymphocytic leukemia.

The chain links TRBV6-5 to TRBJ1-1, with D unresolved. Between the trimmed V and J ends, which lost 1 base and 3 bases, there was a span of 6 bases. The germline gives CDR1 MNHEY, CDR2 SVGAGI. The CDR3 runs 13 residues. CDR3 sequence reads: CASSYYMDTEAFF. The CDR3, as DNA: TGTGCCAGCAGTTACTATATGGACACTGAAGCTTTCTTT.

The CDR3 region is CASINSMLGDQPQHF. The CDR3 DNA reads TGTGCCAGCATCAACTCAATGTTAGGGGACCAGCCCCAGCATTTT. The V call is TRBV6-5, the J call TRBJ1-5; D is possibly TRBD1 (5 bases). The CDR3 contains 15 residues. Trimming pared 7 bases from V and 7 bases from J, leaving 20 bases between. From germline, CDR1 is MNHEY and CDR2 SVGAGI.

The chain uses TRBV7-9 and TRBJ2-7; D possibly corresponds to TRBD2 (6 bases). The CDR3 is 15 amino acids. The V gene's germline CDR1 is SEHNR and CDR2 FQNEAQ (reference sequence). The germline V and J ends were trimmed by 1 base and 0 bases, with 10 bases remaining between them. In DNA form, the CDR3 reads TGTGCCAGCAGCTTAGGGGGACTCCCCTCCTACGAGCAGTACTTC. Amino acids: CASSLGGLPSYEQYF.

In this sample, this clone turned up a few times. The chain uses TRBV10-3 and TRBJ2-7; 7 bases are shared with TRBD1. The germline gives CDR1 ENHRY, CDR2 SYGVKD. The length of the CDR3 is 12 residues. After removal of 6 bases from V and 3 bases from J, the junction contained 2 bases not matched to a gene. The CDR3 loop is CAIRGTDYEQYF. CDR3 DNA sequence: TGTGCCATCAGGGGGACAGACTACGAGCAGTACTTC.

The rearrangement links TRBV5-6 to TRBJ1-3; 8 bases fit TRBD1. V shed 0 bases, J shed 2 bases, and the junction held 1 base outside the gene matches. Germline V gene sequence: CDR1 SGHDT, CDR2 YYEEEE. The CDR3 loop spans 15 amino acids. The CDR3 protein is CASSLGRGPGNTIYF. The CDR3 region has the DNA TGTGCCAGCAGCTTGGGCAGGGGGCCTGGAAACACCATATATTTT.

V usage is TRBV4-2 and J usage is TRBJ2-7, with 12 nucleotides matching TRBD1. V lost 4 bases and J lost 2; bases outside the gene matches: 3. Germline V lookup: CDR1 LGHNA, CDR2 YNFKEQ. The CDR3 runs 15 residues. The chain's CDR3 is CASSPGTGGAYEQYF. Here the CDR3 DNA reads TGTGCCAGCAGCCCCGGGACAGGGGGCGCCTACGAGCAGTACTTC.

The chain has TRBV2 and TRBJ2-3; no clear D gene. Trimming shortened V by 7 bases and J by 2 bases, and 31 bases separated the two germline ends. Germline values: CDR1 SNHLY, CDR2 FYNNEI. The CDR3 length is 20 residues. CDR3 sequence: CASIPLPVGRRTVYTDTQYF. The CDR3 DNA reads as TGTGCCAGCATTCCGCTTCCAGTTGGACGGAGAACGGTCTACACAGATACGCAGTATTTT.

This chain uses TRBV29-1 with TRBJ2-7; D is undetermined. The CDR3 is made up of 14 amino acids. The ends were cut back, 6 bases at V and 0 bases at J, with 15 bases in the middle. Germline CDR1 reads SQVTM; CDR2 reads ANQGSEA. DNA for the CDR3: TGCAGCGTCCTCGACACTCTCCCCTCCTACGAGCAGTACTTC. Amino acids: CSVLDTLPSYEQYF.